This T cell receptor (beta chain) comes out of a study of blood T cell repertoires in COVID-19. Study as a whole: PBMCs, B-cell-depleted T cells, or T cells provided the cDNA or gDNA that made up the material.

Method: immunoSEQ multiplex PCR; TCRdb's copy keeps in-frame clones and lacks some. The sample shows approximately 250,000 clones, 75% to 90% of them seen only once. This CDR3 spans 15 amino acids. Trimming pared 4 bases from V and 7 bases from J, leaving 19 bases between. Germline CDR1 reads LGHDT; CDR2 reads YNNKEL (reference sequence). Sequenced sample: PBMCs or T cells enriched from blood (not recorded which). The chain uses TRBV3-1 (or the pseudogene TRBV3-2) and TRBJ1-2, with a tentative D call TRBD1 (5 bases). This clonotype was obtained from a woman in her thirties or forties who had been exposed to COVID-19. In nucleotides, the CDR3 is TGTGCCAGCAGCCCAGCCGTGGGGGGGATTGGTGGCTACACCTTC. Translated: CASSPAVGGIGGYTF.